This T cell receptor (beta chain) derives from a study of shared clonotypes between healthy human individuals (TCRdb year 2020). Study-level background: The cohort included a few men and two women between 18 and 49 years of age. To estimate repertoire size and how much clonotype sharing occurs between individuals, the study deeply sequenced the blood TCR repertoires of five healthy adults. For each donor, three plates each were used for CD4 naive and CD4 memory, two plates were used for CD8 naive, and one plate was used for CD8 memory. Per donor, leukapheresis produced somewhere between about 0.9 and 9 billion PBMCs. To increase sequencing depth and limit assay-specific biases, TCR repertoire library preparation and sequencing were carried out by different laboratories using diverse techniques.

Using the deep immunoSEQ assay, TCR CDR3 regions were amplified from genomic DNA by multiplex PCR. Extracted genomic DNA from each cell subset was spread evenly across all wells of several immunoSEQ 96-well plates, with each plate serving as a replicate. Each replicate PCR for sorted subsets received roughly 0.2 ug genomic DNA, equal to about 30,000 T cell genomes. Purified libraries were quantified with a Qubit 3.0 fluorometer, sized on a Bioanalyzer 2100, and re-quantified with the KAPA Library Quantification kit. Every immunoSEQ 96-well plate was sequenced on a separate single-read 150-cycle Illumina NextSeq 550 flow cell. From the authors' description of their analysis: The immunoSEQ output contained only junctional sequences without quality scores, so filtering could not match that applied to full-length reads. To assign V/J genes and CDR3, sequences were annotated using PyIR, a Python wrapper for IgBLAST v1.9, with IMGT germline references. Reads with weak V/J assignments (E-value above 1e-6), missing CDR3, stop codons, out-of-frame junctions, or ambiguous translated residues were removed. A V3J clonotype was defined by an identical inferred V gene, J gene, and CDR3 amino acid sequence. The percentage overlap between two repertoires was calculated by dividing the number of shared unique clonotypes by the size of the smaller repertoire. Richness of each repertoire was evaluated using RTK rarefaction, the Chao1 estimator, and Recon v2.1 estimates of unobserved clonotypes. Generation probabilities for all TCRbeta clonotypes obtained by the gDNA method from a handful of donors were computed using OLGA. The clones in this table, taken by TCRdb from immuneACCESS, are in-frame only. Not every clone is retained; where verified, under half of the shortfall comes from an unresolved V gene, and the cause of the rest is unknown. V and J calls and clone size follow that table, whereas D and trimming were derived from the DNA. The sample records about 600,000 clones, about 96% of which are singletons. Around 0.057% of the sample comes from the top ten.

What the study reported, not specific to this receptor: The genetic and exposure-history diversity represented was limited by the small number of donors. Pairwise subsampling indicated that sequencing depth was expected to affect the degree of clonotype sharing among donors. Sampling was limited to blood, and TCR repertoires in tissue likely differ from TCR repertoires in blood. Larger estimated clonotype richness was generally found for naive subsets than for memory subsets. Approximately 5% of naive CD4, 3.5% of naive CD8, roughly 2.5% of memory CD4, and less than 0.45% of memory CD8 clonotypes were shared across several donors. Compared with non-shared clonotypes, clonotypes shared by all four sorted-subset donors had higher generation probabilities. Incomplete sequencing was indicated by rarefaction of sorted-subset datasets, despite the large sequencing depth.

From the cysteine up to the phenylalanine, the CDR3 has a length of 16 residues. Only CDR3 DNA remains: 48 bases, in frame from the first base. Reading the germline V gene gives CDR1 SGHTA and CDR2 FQGNSA. Ends trimmed: V by 5 bases, J by 4 bases; bases unmatched to a gene: 9. This clone was observed once. Its antigen remains undetermined. No quality values exist for individual bases; no much larger clone is one base distant. Healthy HIV-negative adults with no recently reported acute infections or vaccinations were included as donors. Every donor was a Caucasian adult living in Nashville, Tennessee, USA. CD4+ T cells were enriched by magnetic negative selection, after which naive cells were positively selected on CD45RA and the negative fraction was taken as the memory subset. After blood collection by leukapheresis, PBMCs were isolated using Ficoll-Histopaque density gradient centrifugation and then cryopreserved in the vapor phase of liquid nitrogen. Analytical flow cytometry was used to check the purity and quantity of each magnetically sorted T cell population. From each sorted fraction, genomic DNA was isolated and quantified by UV absorbance on a Nanodrop 2000c.

The source material was naive CD4+ T cells sorted from blood. What this sample's cell subset or site label stands for: CD45RA+ positively selected. The sequence was collected from a woman aged 25 to 39 in good health. The V and J segments used are TRBV7-2 and TRBJ2-3; 10 of the junction bases match TRBD1. In nucleotide form, the sequence is TGTGCCAGCAGCCTAAAGATGGACAGGGGGGCAGATACGCAGTATTTT. Protein translation: CASSLKMDRGADTQYF.